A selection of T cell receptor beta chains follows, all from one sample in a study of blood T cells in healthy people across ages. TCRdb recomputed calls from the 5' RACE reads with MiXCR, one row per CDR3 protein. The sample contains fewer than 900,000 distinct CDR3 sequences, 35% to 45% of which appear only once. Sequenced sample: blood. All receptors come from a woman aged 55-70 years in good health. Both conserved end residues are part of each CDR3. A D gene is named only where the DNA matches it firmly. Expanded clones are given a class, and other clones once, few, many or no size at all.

TGCAGCGCCGACAGGACCGATCAAGAGACCCAGTACTTC,CSADRTDQETQYF,TRBJ2-5,many,.,TRBV29-1,13
TGTGCCAGCAGCGACTCCCCTAACGTTATAGATACGCAGTATTTT,CASSDSPNVIDTQYF,TRBJ2-3,.,.,TRBV6-5,15
TGTGCCAGCACCATAACGAGGGGGGTAGCTTTCTTT,CASTITRGVAFF,TRBJ1-1,.,.,TRBV28,12
TGTGCCAGCAGCTTAGGGTCGGGGATGGCCAAAAACATTCAGTACTTC,CASSLGSGMAKNIQYF,TRBJ2-4,.,.,TRBV7-2,16
TGTGCCAGCAGCAAAGGGACTAGCGGAGGCACAGATACGCAGTATTTT,CASSKGTSGGTDTQYF,TRBJ2-3,.,TRBD2,TRBV11-3,16
TGTGCCAGCAGTCCCTGGGGAGGGGATACAGATACGCAGTATTTT,CASSPWGGDTDTQYF,TRBJ2-3,.,TRBD2,TRBV7-3,15
TGTGCCACCGGAACGGACCGTACGGGGGTGAATGAGCAGTTCTTC,CATGTDRTGVNEQFF,TRBJ2-1,many,.,TRBV24-1,15
TGTGCCAGCAGCCAAGGGGACAGGAAGTATGGCTACACCTTC,CASSQGDRKYGYTF,TRBJ1-2,once,TRBD1,TRBV3-1,14
TGCAGTGCTAGCTTCGGGACTAGCGGCTCCTACGAGCAGTACTTC,CSASFGTSGSYEQYF,TRBJ2-7,few,TRBD2,TRBV20-1,15
TGTGCCAGCAGCTTTAAGGGGGCGAGCGAGCAGTACTTC,CASSFKGASEQYF,TRBJ2-7,.,TRBD1,TRBV7-2,13
TGTGCCAGCAGCAAATCCCCAGCGGGAGAGCGAGATACGCAGTATTTT,CASSKSPAGERDTQYF,TRBJ2-3,.,.,TRBV21-1,16
TGTGCCAGCAGCCCGTCAGGGGTCACGTCCCACAATGAGCAGTTCTTC,CASSPSGVTSHNEQFF,TRBJ2-1,.,.,TRBV6-2/TRBV6-3,16
TGTGCCAGCAGCTTAGGTACTAGCCCTCTGGCAGATACGCAGTATTTT,CASSLGTSPLADTQYF,TRBJ2-3,.,.,TRBV7-2,16
TGTGTCAGCAGCCGACTTGGGACAGCAAGGTATAGCAATCAGCCCCAGCATTTT,CVSSRLGTARYSNQPQHF,TRBJ1-5,.,TRBD1,TRBV7-8,18
TGTGCCAGCAGTTACTCGAAGGGTGCGGATACGCAGTATTTT,CASSYSKGADTQYF,TRBJ2-3,few,.,TRBV6-5,14
TGTGCCAGCAGTGATGACCAAACGGTGGCCATCAATGAGCAGTTCTTC,CASSDDQTVAINEQFF,TRBJ2-1,.,.,TRBV2,16
TGTACCAGCAGTTACGACTTAGCGGGGCCCTACAATGAGCAGTTCTTC,CTSSYDLAGPYNEQFF,TRBJ2-1,.,TRBD2,TRBV6-5,16
TGTGCCAGCAGCGCCAATAGCGGGAGGTCCTACAATGAGCAGTTCTTC,CASSANSGRSYNEQFF,TRBJ2-1,few,TRBD2,TRBV7-2,16
TGTGCCAGCAGCCAGGGACAGAGCTATGGCTACACCTTC,CASSQGQSYGYTF,TRBJ1-2,.,TRBD1,TRBV3-1,13
TGTGCCAGCAGCTTGCGACAGGGACTGCAGCCCCAGCATTTT,CASSLRQGLQPQHF,TRBJ1-5,few,TRBD1,TRBV12-3/TRBV12-4,14
TGTGCCAGCAGTTCGGGACAGGGGTACACAGATACGCAGTATTTT,CASSSGQGYTDTQYF,TRBJ2-3,.,TRBD1,TRBV3-1,15
TGCAGTGCTAGAGATGAAGAACGTGGGAGTTTGTACAATGAGCAGTTCTTC,CSARDEERGSLYNEQFF,TRBJ2-1,many,.,TRBV20-1,17
TGTGCCAGCGGTTATTTTCGGCCCCCACGGGACCAAGAGACCCAGTACTTC,CASGYFRPPRDQETQYF,TRBJ2-5,.,.,TRBV6-5,17
TGCGCCAGCAGCCAAATGGGACTGAACACAGATACGCAGTATTTT,CASSQMGLNTDTQYF,TRBJ2-3,many,.,TRBV4-3,15
TGTGCCAGCAGCTTAAACGGGTACCAAGAGACCCAGTACTTC,CASSLNGYQETQYF,TRBJ2-5,.,.,TRBV7-9,14
TGTGCCGGGGCTAGCGGTCCGACCTACGAGCAGTACTTC,CAGASGPTYEQYF,TRBJ2-7,many,TRBD2,TRBV28,13
TGCGCCAGCAGCGGTGTCGGGACTAGCGGATCCTACAATGAGCAGTTCTTC,CASSGVGTSGSYNEQFF,TRBJ2-1,.,TRBD2,TRBV5-1,17